This T cell receptor (beta chain) was sequenced during a study of blood T cells in healthy people across ages. Investigators took around 11 milliliters of peripheral blood from every donor. The CDR3 totals 14 residues. V lost 4 bases and J lost 9, with 16 bases in between. Through a sample-barcoded 5' primer and a J-beta primer mix, a second PCR was run for roughly 6 to 11 cycles. TCRdb fed the 5' RACE reads into MiXCR, producing one record per CDR3 protein. Here the sample spans around 790,000 distinct CDR3 sequences, more than 40% being singletons. The sequencing input was blood. The clonotype was recovered from a man between 60 and 75 years old in good health. The rearrangement links TRBV12-3 or TRBV12-4 to TRBJ2-1; a possible D gene is TRBD2 (5 bases). The CDR3 spells CASSSTGGWGEQFF. The CDR3 DNA reads as TGTGCCAGCAGTTCTACTGGCGGGTGGGGTGAGCAGTTCTTC.